Listed here is a single T cell receptor beta chain. What it binds is unknown. Looked up from germline, CDR1 is LNHDA and CDR2 is SQIVND (reference sequence). V trimming: 6 bases; J trimming: 6 bases; junction bases outside the gene matches: 4. The CDR3 sequence is 13 residues long. These data are taken from a study of cytomegalovirus exposure and HLA in healthy donors. Both 60 Vbeta primers and 13 Jbeta primers went into the PCR. The repertoire was sequenced with immunoSEQ multiplex PCR; TCRdb's copy has only in-frame clones and lacks some. The table has 80,000 to 100,000 clones, about 81% seen once. Study-wide findings and caveats: As a later analysis revealed, most CMV-associated TCR beta chains appeared HLA-restricted.

The gene calls are TRBV19 and TRBJ1-2, with 10 nucleotides matching TRBD1. The sequencing input was PBMCs. This clonotype originated in a middle-aged man in good health and CMV-seronegative. CDR3: CASSQDRGDGYTF. In nucleotides, the CDR3 is TGTGCCAGTAGCCAGGACAGGGGGGATGGCTACACCTTC.